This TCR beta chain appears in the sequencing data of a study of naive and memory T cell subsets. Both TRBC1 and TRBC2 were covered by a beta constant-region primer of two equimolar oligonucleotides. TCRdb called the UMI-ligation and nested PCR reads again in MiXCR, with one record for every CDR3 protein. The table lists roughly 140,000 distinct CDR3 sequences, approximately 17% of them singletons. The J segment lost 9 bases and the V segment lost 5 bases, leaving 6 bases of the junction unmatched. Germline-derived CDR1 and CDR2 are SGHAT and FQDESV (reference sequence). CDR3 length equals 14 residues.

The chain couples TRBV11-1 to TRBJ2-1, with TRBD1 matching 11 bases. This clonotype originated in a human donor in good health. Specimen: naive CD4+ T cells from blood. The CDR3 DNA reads TGTGCCAGCAGCCAGTGGGACAGGGGGGGTGAGCAGTTCTTC. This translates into CASSQWDRGGEQFF. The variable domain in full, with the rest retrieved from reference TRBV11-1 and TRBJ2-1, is EAEVAQSPRYKITEKSQAVAFWCDPISGHATLYWYRQILGQGPELLVQFQDESVVDDSQLPKDRFSAERLKGVDSTLKIQPAELGDSAMYLCASSQWDRGGEQFFGPGTRLTVL.